This T cell receptor (beta chain) appears in the sequencing data of a study of blood T cell repertoires in COVID-19. Background on the study: T cells, B-cell-depleted T cells, or PBMCs supplied cDNA or gDNA.

Methods used by the authors: Reference gene primer amplification gave nucleated cell count estimates. Assay used: immunoSEQ multiplex PCR; TCRdb lists only in-frame clones, some missing. V, J and clone size are taken as reported in that table, and D and trimming were inferred from the DNA itself. The table shows under 300,000 clones, with approximately 87% occurring only once. The CDR3 has 13 amino acids. Germline V CDR1 and CDR2: MNHEY, SVGEGT. Trimming removed 0 bases from V and 9 bases from J; junction bases left unmatched: 5. The rearrangement uses TRBV6-2 or TRBV6-3 and TRBJ2-7; TRBD1 matches 7 bases. The sample was peripheral blood. The TCR originated in a man between 60 and 75 years old with acute or convalescent COVID-19. DNA for the CDR3: TGTGCCAGCAGTTACTCTGACCCAGGGGGGCAGTACTTC. Translation gives CASSYSDPGGQYF.